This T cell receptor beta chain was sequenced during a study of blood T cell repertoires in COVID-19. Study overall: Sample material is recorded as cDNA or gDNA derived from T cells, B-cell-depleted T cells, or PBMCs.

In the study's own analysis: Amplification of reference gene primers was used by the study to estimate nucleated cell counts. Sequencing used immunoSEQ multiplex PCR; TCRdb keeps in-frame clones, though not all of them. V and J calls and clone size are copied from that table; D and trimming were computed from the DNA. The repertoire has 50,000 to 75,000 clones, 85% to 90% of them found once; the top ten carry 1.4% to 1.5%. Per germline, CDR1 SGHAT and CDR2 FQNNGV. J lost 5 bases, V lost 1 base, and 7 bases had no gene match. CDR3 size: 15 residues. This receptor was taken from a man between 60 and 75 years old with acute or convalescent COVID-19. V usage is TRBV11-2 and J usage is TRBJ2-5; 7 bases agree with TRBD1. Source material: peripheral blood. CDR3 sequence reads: CASSLVIGRGETQYF. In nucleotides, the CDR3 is TGTGCCAGCAGCTTAGTAATTGGCAGGGGGGAGACCCAGTACTTC. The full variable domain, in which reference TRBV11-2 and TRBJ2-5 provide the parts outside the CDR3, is EAGVAQSPRYKIIEKRQSVAFWCNPISGHATLYWYQQILGQGPKLLIQFQNNGVVDDSQLPKDRFSAERLKGVDSTLKIQPAKLEDSAVYLCASSLVIGRGETQYFGPGTRLLVL.